A few counts support the clone carrying this TCR beta chain. Its cognate antigen is unknown. V lost 0 bases, J lost 4 bases, and 6 bases stayed unmatched. From germline, CDR1 is DFQATT and CDR2 SNEGSKA (reference sequence). This CDR3 comprises 16 residues. Diagnoses were established from clinical symptoms, serum thyroxine, TRAb, thyroid ultrasound and orbital computed tomography. RNA transcripts served as template for amplifying TCR beta CDR3 sequences. The authors performed first-round RT-PCR with HTBI primers and then a second-round multiplex PCR. TCRdb fed the multiplex PCR reads into MiXCR, producing one record per CDR3 protein. The sample includes about 600,000 distinct CDR3 sequences, 39% of them seen just once. The data were taken from a study of Graves' ophthalmopathy and Graves' hyperthyroidism. For the study at large: Hyperthyroidism qualified as stable when ophthalmopathy did not develop within 18 months of follow-up. General study results and limits: Blood samples also showed most expanded thyroid clonotypes exceeding 0.001 frequency. With a specificity of under 85% and a sensitivity of approximately 68%, the model predicted ophthalmopathy progression.

The sequence derives from an adult man with Graves' hyperthyroidism. The sample consisted of peripheral blood or thyroid tissue (not recorded which). V is TRBV20-1 and J is TRBJ2-7; TRBD2 matches 13 bases. The CDR3 coding sequence is TGCAGTGCTAGAGACAAGGGACTAGCGGGACCGTACGAGCAGTACTTC. It yields the protein CSARDKGLAGPYEQYF.